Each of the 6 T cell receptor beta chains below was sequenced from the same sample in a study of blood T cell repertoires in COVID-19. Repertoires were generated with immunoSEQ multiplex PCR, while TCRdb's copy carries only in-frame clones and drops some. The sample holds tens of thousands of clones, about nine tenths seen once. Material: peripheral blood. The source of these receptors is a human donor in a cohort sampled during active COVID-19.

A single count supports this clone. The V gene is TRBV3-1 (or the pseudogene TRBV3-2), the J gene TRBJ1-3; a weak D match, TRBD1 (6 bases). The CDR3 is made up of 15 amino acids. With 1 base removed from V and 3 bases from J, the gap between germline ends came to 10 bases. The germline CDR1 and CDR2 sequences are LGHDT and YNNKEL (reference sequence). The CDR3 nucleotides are TGTGCCAGCAGCCAAGCAGGGGCGTATGGAAACACCATATATTTT. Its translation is CASSQAGAYGNTIYF.

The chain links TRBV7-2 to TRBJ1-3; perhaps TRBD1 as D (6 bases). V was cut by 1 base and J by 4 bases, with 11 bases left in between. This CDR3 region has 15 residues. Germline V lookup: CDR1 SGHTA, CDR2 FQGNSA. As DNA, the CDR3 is TGTGCCAGCAGCTTAGAGCGGACAGAGGGAAACACCATATATTTT. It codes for CASSLERTEGNTIYF.

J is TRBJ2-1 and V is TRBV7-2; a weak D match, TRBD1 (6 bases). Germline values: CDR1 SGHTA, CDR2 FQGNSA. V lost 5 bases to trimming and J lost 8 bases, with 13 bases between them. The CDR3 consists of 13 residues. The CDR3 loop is CASSTQQGYEQFF. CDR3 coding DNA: TGTGCCAGCAGCACCCAACAGGGATATGAGCAGTTCTTC.

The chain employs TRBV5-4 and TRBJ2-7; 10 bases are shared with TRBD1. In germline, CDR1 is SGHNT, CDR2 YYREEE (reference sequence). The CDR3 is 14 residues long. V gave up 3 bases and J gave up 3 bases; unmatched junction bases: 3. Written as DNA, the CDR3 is TGTGCCAGCAGCTCCCGGGACAGGGGCTACGAGCAGTACTTC. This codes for CASSSRDRGYEQYF.

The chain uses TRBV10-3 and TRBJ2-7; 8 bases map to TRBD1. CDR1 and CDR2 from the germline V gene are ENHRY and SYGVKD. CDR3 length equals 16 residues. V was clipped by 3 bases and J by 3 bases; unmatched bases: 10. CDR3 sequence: CAISEGPGTGNYEQYF. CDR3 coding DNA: TGTGCCATCAGTGAAGGTCCCGGGACAGGCAACTACGAGCAGTACTTC.

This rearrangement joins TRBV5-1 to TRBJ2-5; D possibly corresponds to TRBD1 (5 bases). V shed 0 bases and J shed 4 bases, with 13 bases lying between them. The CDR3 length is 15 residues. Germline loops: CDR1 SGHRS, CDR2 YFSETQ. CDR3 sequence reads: CASSLVGAGSETQYF. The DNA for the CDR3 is TGCGCCAGCAGCTTGGTAGGGGCAGGGTCAGAGACCCAGTACTTC.